This passage covers 31 T cell receptor beta chains from one sample sequenced in a study of CD8 T cells in Susac syndrome (dated by TCRdb to about 2019). Library creation used the immunoSEQ multiplex PCR assay. RNA was extracted using the RNeasy kit, and about 0.45 to 1 ug of the RNA was reverse transcribed with random hexamers. TCRdb reworked the public reads: Q25 trimming with fastp, MiXCR clone assembly, productive beta chains retained. Entries are consolidated by CDR3 protein sequence, retaining the most common genes and DNA. The table for this sample lists under 150,000 distinct CDR3 sequences; roughly 94% of them were counted only once. The ten largest clones capture approximately 0.13% of the sample. Sequenced: CD4+ T cells from PBMCs. These receptors originate from a human donor with multiple sclerosis.

The chain employs TRBV4-3 and TRBJ1-1, with unresolved D. There are 15 residues in the CDR3. Between the trimmed V and J ends, which lost 6 bases and 5 bases, there was a span of 19 bases. Germline lookup yields CDR1 LGHNA and CDR2 YSLEER. The DNA for the CDR3 is TGCGCCAGCAGTCCGTTGATGAGCGCTCCGACTGAAGCTTTCTTT. This sequence encodes CASSPLMSAPTEAFF.

The chain uses TRBV6-5 and TRBJ2-1; 7 nucleotides match TRBD2. The CDR3 runs 15 residues. The trim removed 6 bases at V and 6 bases at J, leaving 11 bases unmatched. Germline CDR1 reads MNHEY; CDR2 reads SVGAGI. The CDR3 sequence is CASSGGGASPNEQFF. CDR3 in DNA: TGTGCCAGCAGCGGGGGAGGGGCTAGCCCCAATGAGCAGTTCTTC.

The V gene is TRBV27, the J gene TRBJ1-2; unclear D gene. CDR1 MNHEY and CDR2 SMNVEV come from the germline V gene (reference sequence). V lost 0 bases and J 2 bases, leaving 7 bases between the germline ends. The CDR3 covers 14 residues. The CDR3 reads CASSLSRLNYGYTF. The CDR3, as DNA: TGTGCCAGCAGTTTATCGCGATTGAACTATGGCTACACCTTC.

The chain recombines TRBV6-6 with TRBJ2-3; D might be TRBD1 (6 bases). Germline lookup yields CDR1 MNHNY and CDR2 SVGAGI (reference sequence). Deletions cut 2 bases from V and 0 bases from J, with 12 bases between. The CDR3 is 16 residues long. The CDR3 is CASSYTTGGSTDTQYF. The CDR3 bases are TGTGCCAGCAGTTACACGACAGGAGGAAGCACAGATACGCAGTATTTT.

The J gene is TRBJ2-1, the V gene TRBV5-1, with D possibly matching TRBD2 (6 bases). V was shortened by 4 bases and J by 8 bases, with 13 bases between the two germline ends. This CDR3 is built from 13 residues. Germline values: CDR1 SGHRS, CDR2 YFSETQ. In nucleotides, the CDR3 is TGCGCCAGCAGCCCCGGGGGTTTCGATGAGCAGTTCTTC. Its protein is CASSPGGFDEQFF.

This clonotype was observed once. The J gene is TRBJ1-2, the V gene TRBV6-6; 7 positions agree with TRBD1. The CDR3 has 13 residues. Looked up from germline, CDR1 is MNHNY and CDR2 is SVGAGI (reference sequence). The J segment lost 7 bases and the V segment lost 5 bases, leaving 7 bases of the junction unmatched. CDR3 protein: CASSVQGSAGYTF. CDR3 sequence (DNA): TGTGCCAGCAGTGTACAGGGGTCGGCTGGCTACACCTTC.

The chain links TRBV18 to TRBJ2-7; possible D gene TRBD2, 6 bases. The CDR3 consists of 16 residues. V shed 0 bases and J shed 7 bases, with 19 bases lying between them. The germline gives CDR1 KGHSH, CDR2 LQKENI. CDR3 loop: CASSPPVGDRRGEQYF. CDR3 DNA: TGTGCCAGCTCACCACCGGTAGGCGACCGGAGGGGAGAGCAGTACTTC. Variable domain in full (rest from reference TRBV18 and TRBJ2-7): NAGVMQNPRHLVRRRGQEARLRCSPMKGHSHVYWYRQLPEEGLKFMVYLQKENIIDESGMPKERFSAEFPKEGPSILRIQQVVRGDSAAYFCASSPPVGDRRGEQYFGPGTRLTVT.

This rearrangement joins TRBV27 to TRBJ1-1; no firm D call. There are 13 residues in the CDR3. V lost 5 bases and J lost 8, with 15 bases in between. Germline V gene data show CDR1 as MNHEY and CDR2 as SMNVEV (reference sequence). The CDR3 bases are TGTGCCAGCAGTCCCAAGGGCACGACCGAAGCTTTCTTT. This codes for CASSPKGTTEAFF.

The CDR3 sequence: CSVERDLNTEAFF. The CDR3 region has the DNA TGCAGCGTTGAACGGGACTTGAACACTGAAGCTTTCTTT. The chain has TRBV29-1 and TRBJ1-1; a weak D match, TRBD1 (5 bases). This CDR3 spans 13 amino acids. The V gene's germline CDR1 is SQVTM and CDR2 ANQGSEA. The germline V and J ends were trimmed by 2 bases and 0 bases, with 7 bases remaining between them.

V is TRBV20-1 and J is TRBJ1-1; D not resolved. Germline lookup yields CDR1 DFQATT and CDR2 SNEGSKA (reference sequence). This CDR3 is 12 amino acids long. V gave up 3 bases and J gave up 1 base, with 6 bases separating them. The CDR3 reads CSARKRNTEAFF. For the CDR3, the DNA is TGCAGTGCTAGGAAGCGGAACACTGAAGCTTTCTTT.

This clonotype was found a few times. This chain joins TRBV5-6 and TRBJ1-6; D might be TRBD1 (6 bases). Germline CDR1 reads SGHDT; CDR2 reads YYEEEE. This CDR3 is built from 13 residues. Trimming pared 5 bases from V and 10 bases from J, leaving 13 bases between. CDR3 in amino acids: CASSPRGNSPLHF. The CDR3 DNA reads as TGTGCCAGCAGTCCCAGGGGAAACTCACCCCTCCACTTT.

The J gene is TRBJ2-7, the V gene TRBV6-5; TRBD2 agrees at 9 bases. V shed 0 bases, J shed 1 base, and the junction held 7 bases outside the gene matches. The CDR3 sequence is 17 residues long. CDR1 and CDR2 from the germline V gene are MNHEY and SVGAGI. The CDR3 sequence: CASSYSPSGVRSYEQYF. CDR3 DNA: TGTGCCAGCAGTTACTCGCCTAGCGGGGTACGTTCCTACGAGCAGTACTTC.

The chain has TRBV9 and TRBJ2-2, with D hard to call. CDR1 is SGDLS, CDR2 YYNGEE, per germline. The length of the CDR3 is 15 residues. The V end lost 3 bases, the J end lost 1 base, and 10 bases lay between the germline ends. CDR3 nucleotide sequence: TGTGCCAGCAGCGGCCCTTGGGGGAACACCGGGGAGCTGTTTTTT. It translates to CASSGPWGNTGELFF.

V usage is TRBV12-3 or TRBV12-4 and J usage is TRBJ1-4, with TRBD1 matching over 7 bases. The CDR3 loop spans 15 amino acids. V was pared by 6 bases and J by 12 bases, with 16 bases of the junction left unmatched. The CDR3 protein is CASSPEARGEIQLFF. CDR3 DNA: TGTGCCAGCAGCCCAGAGGCCAGGGGGGAAATACAACTGTTTTTT.

The chain joins TRBV11-2 to TRBJ2-5; D ambiguous. The CDR3 runs 16 residues. Germline CDR1 and CDR2: SGHAT and FQNNGV. Deletions cut 4 bases from V and 1 base from J, with 16 bases between. The CDR3 is CASSSMLHILQETQYF. CDR3 in DNA: TGTGCCAGCAGCTCCATGCTGCACATACTCCAAGAGACCCAGTACTTC.

The genes are TRBV6-5 and TRBJ2-7, with a tentative D call TRBD2 (6 bases). Trimming took off 1 base at V and 0 bases at J, with 13 bases between the two ends. CDR1 and CDR2 (germline): MNHEY, SVGAGI. The CDR3 is 16 residues long. The DNA of the CDR3 is TGTGCCAGCAGTTACTTCGGGCAGACTAGCTCCTACGAGCAGTACTTC. Translating it yields CASSYFGQTSSYEQYF.

This CDR3 reads CASSAPGTGQETQYF. For the CDR3, the DNA is TGTGCCAGTAGTGCCCCCGGGACAGGGCAAGAGACCCAGTACTTC. V usage is TRBV19 and J usage is TRBJ2-5, with 9 bases lining up with TRBD1. The V segment lost 5 bases and the J segment 2 bases; nucleotides outside the gene matches: 6. CDR1 and CDR2 (germline): LNHDA, SQIVND (reference sequence). The CDR3 is made up of 15 amino acids.

The rearrangement joins TRBV18 to TRBJ2-7; unclear D gene. The V end lost 3 bases, the J end lost 2 bases, and 11 bases lay between the germline ends. This CDR3 is 14 amino acids long. Germline lookup yields CDR1 KGHSH and CDR2 LQKENI. This chain's CDR3 is CASSPGGGPYEQYF. The CDR3, as DNA: TGTGCCAGCTCACCGGGCGGCGGACCCTACGAGCAGTACTTC. Based on the CDR3 plus reference TRBV18 and TRBJ2-7, the full variable domain is NAGVMQNPRHLVRRRGQEARLRCSPMKGHSHVYWYRQLPEEGLKFMVYLQKENIIDESGMPKERFSAEFPKEGPSILRIQQVVRGDSAAYFCASSPGGGPYEQYFGPGTRLTVT.

V is TRBV18 and J is TRBJ2-5; D is uncertain. CDR1 and CDR2 from the germline V gene are KGHSH and LQKENI. V lost 0 bases to trimming and J lost 7 bases, with 9 bases between them. The CDR3 has 13 amino acids. The CDR3: CASSPPPRGTQYF. CDR3 bases: TGTGCCAGCTCACCACCCCCCCGAGGGACCCAGTACTTC.

This sequence joins TRBV7-3 and TRBJ2-1; D may be TRBD2 (7 bases). The V gene's germline CDR1 is SGHTA and CDR2 FQGTGA. With 1 base removed from V and 3 bases from J, the gap between germline ends came to 10 bases. The CDR3 runs to 15 residues. CDR3 sequence reads: CASSLKGGLYNEQFF. The CDR3 DNA sequence: TGTGCCAGCAGCTTAAAGGGGGGGCTCTACAATGAGCAGTTCTTC.

This chain links TRBV2 with TRBJ2-3, with 9 positions matching TRBD2. The CDR3 runs 15 residues. CDR1 and CDR2 from the germline V gene are SNHLY and FYNNEI. J was trimmed by 5 bases and V by 4 bases; bases with no gene match: 7. Here the CDR3 DNA reads TGTGCCAGCAGTGGTTCAGCGGGAGGAGGAGATACGCAGTATTTT. Amino acids: CASSGSAGGGDTQYF.

V is TRBV6-5 and J is TRBJ1-2, with D possibly being TRBD1 (5 bases). CDR1 MNHEY and CDR2 SVGAGI come from the germline V gene. This CDR3 comprises 16 residues. Trimming took 0 bases from V and 0 from J, leaving 11 bases between them. The CDR3 sequence: CASSYSTGPTNYGYTF. The CDR3 nucleotides are TGTGCCAGCAGTTACTCCACAGGCCCTACTAACTATGGCTACACCTTC.

The chain joins TRBV6-6 to TRBJ2-5; no firm D call. Germline V gene sequence: CDR1 MNHNY, CDR2 SVGAGI (reference sequence). CDR3 length equals 13 residues. The V end was cut by 6 bases, the J end by 2 bases, with 10 bases between. The CDR3 loop reads CASSGRLQETQYF. In nucleotides, the CDR3 is TGTGCCAGCAGCGGGCGGTTACAAGAGACCCAGTACTTC.

This chain links TRBV30 with TRBJ2-3, with D hard to call. Per germline, CDR1 GTSNPN and CDR2 SVGIG (reference sequence). Trimming took 2 bases from V and 4 from J, leaving 7 bases between them. This CDR3 has 12 amino acids. The CDR3 sequence is CAWSTYPDTQYF. The CDR3 nucleotides are TGTGCCTGGAGTACCTATCCAGATACGCAGTATTTT.

The CDR3 region has the DNA TGTGCCAGCTCACCGACACCCGAAGAGACCCAGTACTTC. Protein: CASSPTPEETQYF. V gene TRBV18 combines with J gene TRBJ2-5; D gene unclear. The V gene lost 3 bases and the J gene lost 3 bases, with 8 bases spanning the gap. The CDR3 runs 13 residues. Germline CDR1 KGHSH, CDR2 LQKENI.

This chain joins TRBV6-1 and TRBJ1-3, with D unresolved. From germline, CDR1 is MNHNS and CDR2 SASEGT. This CDR3 region has 14 residues. V gave up 3 bases and J gave up 3 bases, with 9 bases separating them. The CDR3 sequence is CASSDLGYGNTIYF. The CDR3 coding sequence is TGTGCCAGCAGTGACTTAGGGTATGGAAACACCATATATTTT.

The chain combines TRBV6-1 with TRBJ1-5, with D possibly matching TRBD1 (5 bases). The CDR3 is 13 residues long. Germline CDR1 MNHNS, CDR2 SASEGT. V was trimmed by 4 bases and J by 4 bases, leaving 8 bases between them. In DNA form, the CDR3 reads TGTGCCAGCAGTGGGGACCCTAATCAGCCCCAGCATTTT. Amino acids: CASSGDPNQPQHF.

V is TRBV15 and J is TRBJ1-1; D might be TRBD1 (6 bases). This CDR3 is 17 amino acids long. From germline, CDR1 is LNHNV and CDR2 YYDKDF (reference sequence). Trimming removed 4 bases at V and 5 bases at J, with 23 bases between. This CDR3 is CATSIPDRLGVRTEAFF. For the CDR3, the DNA is TGTGCCACCAGCATACCCGACAGGTTGGGGGTTAGAACTGAAGCTTTCTTT.

The V call is TRBV5-6, the J call TRBJ2-3, with a weak D call TRBD1 (6 bases). CDR1 is SGHDT and CDR2 is YYEEEE in the germline V gene. CDR3 length: 13 residues. Deletions cut 4 bases from V and 5 bases from J, with 11 bases between. In nucleotides, the CDR3 is TGTGCCAGCAGCCCTTTAGGGGGAGATACGCAGTATTTT. The encoded protein is CASSPLGGDTQYF.

This clonotype has only one observation. The V and J genes are TRBV30 and TRBJ1-2; D is unclear. Deletions cut 1 base from V and 2 bases from J, with 17 bases between. Per the germline V gene, CDR1 is GTSNPN and CDR2 is SVGIG (reference sequence). The CDR3 loop spans 16 amino acids. The chain's CDR3 is CAWSALPAGANYGYTF. DNA for the CDR3: TGTGCCTGGAGTGCCCTCCCAGCGGGAGCCAACTATGGCTACACCTTC.

The rearrangement links TRBV11-1 to TRBJ2-5; 12 nucleotides line up with TRBD2. The CDR3 has 17 amino acids. Germline-derived CDR1 and CDR2 are SGHAT and FQDESV (reference sequence). Trimming cost V 5 bases and J 1 base; bases outside gene matches: 8. The CDR3 is CASSVGLAGKTQETQYF. CDR3 DNA sequence: TGTGCCAGCAGCGTCGGACTAGCGGGGAAGACCCAAGAGACCCAGTACTTC. Drawing the rest from reference TRBV11-1 and TRBJ2-5, the complete variable domain is EAEVAQSPRYKITEKSQAVAFWCDPISGHATLYWYRQILGQGPELLVQFQDESVVDDSQLPKDRFSAERLKGVDSTLKIQPAELGDSAMYLCASSVGLAGKTQETQYFGPGTRLLVL.